The TCR beta chain described here comes from a study of cytomegalovirus exposure and HLA in healthy donors. As for the study in general: As released early, the data held roughly 85 million unique TCRs from HLA-typed donors.

Both 60 Vbeta primers and 13 Jbeta primers went into the PCR. Libraries were prepared by immunoSEQ multiplex PCR; TCRdb keeps only in-frame clonotypes and omits some of them. The sample shows some 80,000 clones, and roughly an eighth sits with its ten largest clones. Trimming took 6 bases from V and 4 from J; bases not matched to a gene: 14. The CDR3 has 16 residues. Per the germline V gene, CDR1 is MGHRA and CDR2 is YSYEKL. The rearrangement uses TRBV4-1 and TRBJ2-5; 7 nucleotides match TRBD1. This TCR derives from a middle-aged man in good health and CMV-seropositive. The sample comprised PBMCs. CDR3 residues: CASSLLSTGKGETQYF. In nucleotides, the CDR3 is TGCGCCAGCAGTCTCCTTTCGACAGGGAAGGGAGAGACCCAGTACTTC.